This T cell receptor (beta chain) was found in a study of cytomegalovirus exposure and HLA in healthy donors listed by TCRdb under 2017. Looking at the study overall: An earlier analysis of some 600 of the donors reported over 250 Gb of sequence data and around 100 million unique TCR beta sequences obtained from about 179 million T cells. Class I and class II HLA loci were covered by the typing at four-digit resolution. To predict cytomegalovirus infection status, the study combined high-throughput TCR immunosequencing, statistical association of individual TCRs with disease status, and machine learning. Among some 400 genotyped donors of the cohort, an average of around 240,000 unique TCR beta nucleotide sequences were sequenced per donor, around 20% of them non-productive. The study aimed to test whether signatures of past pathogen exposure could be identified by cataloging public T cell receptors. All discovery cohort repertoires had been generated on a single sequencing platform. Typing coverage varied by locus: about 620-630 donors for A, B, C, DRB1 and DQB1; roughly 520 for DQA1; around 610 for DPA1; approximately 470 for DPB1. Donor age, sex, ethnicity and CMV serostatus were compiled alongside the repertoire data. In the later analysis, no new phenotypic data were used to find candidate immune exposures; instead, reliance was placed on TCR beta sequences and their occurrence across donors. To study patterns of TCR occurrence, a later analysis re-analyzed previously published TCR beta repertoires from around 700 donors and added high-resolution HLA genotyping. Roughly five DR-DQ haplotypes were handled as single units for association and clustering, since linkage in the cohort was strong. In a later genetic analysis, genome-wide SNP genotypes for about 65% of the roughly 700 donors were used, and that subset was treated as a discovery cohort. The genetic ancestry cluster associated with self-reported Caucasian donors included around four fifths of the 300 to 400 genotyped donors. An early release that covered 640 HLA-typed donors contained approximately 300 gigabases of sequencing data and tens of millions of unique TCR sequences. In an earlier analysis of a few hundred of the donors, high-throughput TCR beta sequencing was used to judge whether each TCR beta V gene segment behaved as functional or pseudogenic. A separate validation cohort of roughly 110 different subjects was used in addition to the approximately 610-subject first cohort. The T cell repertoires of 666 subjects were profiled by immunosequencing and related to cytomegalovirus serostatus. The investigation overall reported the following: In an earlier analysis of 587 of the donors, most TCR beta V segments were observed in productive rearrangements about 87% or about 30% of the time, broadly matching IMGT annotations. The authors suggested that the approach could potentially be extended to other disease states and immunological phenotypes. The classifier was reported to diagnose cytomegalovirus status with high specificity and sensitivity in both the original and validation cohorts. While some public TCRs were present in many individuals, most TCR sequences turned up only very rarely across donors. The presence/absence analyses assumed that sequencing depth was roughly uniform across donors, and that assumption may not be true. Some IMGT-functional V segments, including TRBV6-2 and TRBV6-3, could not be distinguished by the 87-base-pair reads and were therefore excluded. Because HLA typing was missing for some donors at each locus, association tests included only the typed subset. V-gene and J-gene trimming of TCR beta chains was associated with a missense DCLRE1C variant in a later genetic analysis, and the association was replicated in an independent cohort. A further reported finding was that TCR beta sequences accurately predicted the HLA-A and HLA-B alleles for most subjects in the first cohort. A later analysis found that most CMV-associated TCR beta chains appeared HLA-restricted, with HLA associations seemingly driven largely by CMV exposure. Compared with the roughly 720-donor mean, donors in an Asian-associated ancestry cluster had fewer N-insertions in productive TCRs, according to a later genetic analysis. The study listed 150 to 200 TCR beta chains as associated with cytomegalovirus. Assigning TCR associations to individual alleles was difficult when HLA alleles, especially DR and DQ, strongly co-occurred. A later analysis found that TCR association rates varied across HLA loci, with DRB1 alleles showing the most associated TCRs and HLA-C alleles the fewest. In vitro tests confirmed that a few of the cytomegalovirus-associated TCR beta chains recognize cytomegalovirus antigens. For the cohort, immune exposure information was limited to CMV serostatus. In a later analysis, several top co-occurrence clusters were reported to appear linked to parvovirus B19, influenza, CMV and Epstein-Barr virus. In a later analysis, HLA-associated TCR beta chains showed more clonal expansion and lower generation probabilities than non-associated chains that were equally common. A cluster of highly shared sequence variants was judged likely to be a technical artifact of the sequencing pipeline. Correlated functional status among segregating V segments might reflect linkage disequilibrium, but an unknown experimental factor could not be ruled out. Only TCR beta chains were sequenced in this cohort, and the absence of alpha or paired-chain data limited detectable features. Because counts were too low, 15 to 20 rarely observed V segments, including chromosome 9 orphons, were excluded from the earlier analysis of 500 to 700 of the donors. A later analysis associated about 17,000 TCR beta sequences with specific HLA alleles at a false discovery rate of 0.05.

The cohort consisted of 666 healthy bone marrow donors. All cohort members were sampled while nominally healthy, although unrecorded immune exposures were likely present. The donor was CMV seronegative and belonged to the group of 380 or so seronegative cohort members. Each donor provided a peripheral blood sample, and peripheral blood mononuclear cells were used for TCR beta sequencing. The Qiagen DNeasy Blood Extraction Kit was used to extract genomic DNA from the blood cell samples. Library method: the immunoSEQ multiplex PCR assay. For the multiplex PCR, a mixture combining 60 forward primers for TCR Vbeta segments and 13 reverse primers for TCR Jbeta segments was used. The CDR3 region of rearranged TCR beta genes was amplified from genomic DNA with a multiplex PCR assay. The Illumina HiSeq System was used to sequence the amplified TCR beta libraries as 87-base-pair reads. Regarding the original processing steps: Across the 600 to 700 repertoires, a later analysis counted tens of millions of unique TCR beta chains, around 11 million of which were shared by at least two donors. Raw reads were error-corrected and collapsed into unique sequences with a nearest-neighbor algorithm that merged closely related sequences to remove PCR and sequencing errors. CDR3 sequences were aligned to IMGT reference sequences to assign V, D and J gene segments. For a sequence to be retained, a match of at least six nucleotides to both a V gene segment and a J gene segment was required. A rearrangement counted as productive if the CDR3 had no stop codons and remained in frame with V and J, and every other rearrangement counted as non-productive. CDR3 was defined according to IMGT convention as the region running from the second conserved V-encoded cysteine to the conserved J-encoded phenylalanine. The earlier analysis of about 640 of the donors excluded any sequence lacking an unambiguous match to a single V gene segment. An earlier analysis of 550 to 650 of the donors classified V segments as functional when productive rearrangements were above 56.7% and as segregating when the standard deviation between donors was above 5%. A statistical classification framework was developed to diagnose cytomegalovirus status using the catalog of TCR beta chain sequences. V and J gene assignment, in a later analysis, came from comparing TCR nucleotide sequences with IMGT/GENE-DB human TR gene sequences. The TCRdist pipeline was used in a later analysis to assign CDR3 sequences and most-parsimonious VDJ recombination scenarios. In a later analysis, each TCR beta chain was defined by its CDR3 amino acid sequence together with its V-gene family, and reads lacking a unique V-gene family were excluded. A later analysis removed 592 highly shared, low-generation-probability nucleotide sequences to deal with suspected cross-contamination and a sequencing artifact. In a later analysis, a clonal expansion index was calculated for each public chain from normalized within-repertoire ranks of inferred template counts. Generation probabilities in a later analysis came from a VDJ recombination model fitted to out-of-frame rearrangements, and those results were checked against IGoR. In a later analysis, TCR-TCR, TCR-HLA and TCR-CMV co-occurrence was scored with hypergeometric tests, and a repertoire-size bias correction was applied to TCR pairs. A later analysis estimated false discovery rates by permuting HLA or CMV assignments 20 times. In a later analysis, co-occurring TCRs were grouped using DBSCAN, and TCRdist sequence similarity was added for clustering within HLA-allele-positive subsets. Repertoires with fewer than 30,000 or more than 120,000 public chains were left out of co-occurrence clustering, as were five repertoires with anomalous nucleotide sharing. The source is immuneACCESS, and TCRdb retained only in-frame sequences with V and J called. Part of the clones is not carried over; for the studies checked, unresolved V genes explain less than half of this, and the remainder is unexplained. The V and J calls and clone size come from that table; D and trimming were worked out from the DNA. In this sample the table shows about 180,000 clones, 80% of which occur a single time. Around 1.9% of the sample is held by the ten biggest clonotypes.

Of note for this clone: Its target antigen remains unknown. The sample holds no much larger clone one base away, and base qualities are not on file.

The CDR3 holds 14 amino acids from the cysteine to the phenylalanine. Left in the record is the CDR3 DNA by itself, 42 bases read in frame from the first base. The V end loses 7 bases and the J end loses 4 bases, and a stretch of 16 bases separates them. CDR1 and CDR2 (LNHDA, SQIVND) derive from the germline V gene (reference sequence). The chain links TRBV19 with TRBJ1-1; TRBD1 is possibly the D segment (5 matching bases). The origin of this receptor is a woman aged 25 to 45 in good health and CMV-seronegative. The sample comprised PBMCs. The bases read TGTGCCAGTATCCTGGGGGGGTCGCGCACTGAAGCTTTCTTT. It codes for CASILGGSRTEAFF.